This passage covers 3 T cell receptor beta chains from one sample sequenced in a study of blood T cell repertoires in COVID-19. Sequencing was performed with immunoSEQ multiplex PCR; in TCRdb, only in-frame clones are kept and a portion is missing. The data show about 130,000 clones, about 83% seen once. The specimen was peripheral blood. The receptors originated from a man aged 60 to 69 with acute or convalescent COVID-19.

V gene TRBV28 combines with J gene TRBJ1-2; 7 nucleotides agree with TRBD1. J gave up 6 bases and V 6 bases, and 10 bases lay outside the gene matches. The CDR3 covers 14 residues. CDR1 is MDHEN and CDR2 is SYDVKM in the germline V gene. This chain's CDR3 is CASSRQGRSDGYTF. The CDR3 coding sequence is TGTGCCAGCAGCCGACAGGGTCGCTCAGATGGCTACACCTTC.

CDR3 bases: TGTGCCTGGGGGGGCAGGGGAAGGGTTGCGGGTCAGCCCCAGCATTTT. Protein product: CAWGGRGRVAGQPQHF. The V call is TRBV30, the J call TRBJ1-5; D possibly corresponds to TRBD1 (6 bases). V lost 5 bases and J 6 bases, leaving 23 bases between the germline ends. Germline CDR1 and CDR2: GTSNPN and SVGIG (reference sequence). The CDR3 is 16 residues long.

The chain joins TRBV7-2 to TRBJ2-1; 7 bases are shared with TRBD2. The CDR3 covers 17 residues. Trimming took 1 base from V and 1 from J; bases not matched to a gene: 7. Germline CDR1 is SGHTA and CDR2 is FQGNSA. The CDR3: CASSLGQIAGSYNEQFF. Here the CDR3 DNA reads TGTGCCAGCAGCTTAGGGCAAATAGCGGGTTCCTACAATGAGCAGTTCTTC.